The clone carrying this T cell receptor beta chain ranks as medium-sized (0.01 to 0.1%). The target antigen is unknown. This entry comes from a study of metastatic and nonmetastatic thyroid tumors. Points from the study as a whole: Across blood and tumor, TCR beta diversity in malignant thyroid tumors was reportedly significantly higher than in benign nodules.

TCRdb reprocessed the PCR reads via MiXCR. Among around 35,000 clones listed, about 18% were seen once. None of the patients had undergone any treatment ahead of thyroid surgery. V shed 9 bases and J 3 bases; nucleotides not matched to a gene: 8. Germline CDR1 and CDR2: SNHLY and FYNNEI. The CDR3 runs 14 residues. Sequenced: blood. The rearrangement joins TRBV2 to TRBJ1-3; 7 bases agree with TRBD1. The sequence derives from a male donor with papillary thyroid cancer or a benign thyroid nodule (not recorded which). Some clones in this sample may be carry-over from other donors' samples. CDR3 sequence: CARSTGDGGNTIYF. CDR3 nucleotide sequence: TGTGCCAGAAGCACAGGGGATGGTGGAAACACCATATATTTT.